This T cell receptor beta chain was obtained from a study of naive and memory T cell subsets. General study findings and limits: TCR counts from RNA may reflect activation-linked expression changes. Gini index rose across naive, CM, EM and EMRA in CD4 and CD8. No ground truth validated the naive and memory repertoire findings.

This CDR3 spans 12 amino acids. Germline CDR1 is GTSNPN and CDR2 is SVGIG (reference sequence). The V gene lost 2 bases and the J gene lost 1 base, with 3 bases spanning the gap. Cells stained for CD3, CD4, CD8, CD45RA and CD27 were sorted into four subsets. Two oligonucleotides, mixed equimolar, formed the beta constant-region primer covering TRBC1 and TRBC2. Ligated cDNA was amplified by four rounds of PCR with nested alpha and beta constant-region primers and SP2. TCRdb independently ran MiXCR on the UMI-ligation and nested PCR reads; one entry per CDR3 protein. The sample shows 95,000 to 150,000 distinct CDR3 sequences, over 30% of them seen only once. A remark on this clonotype: Its target is unknown.

The rearrangement joins TRBV30 to TRBJ1-5, with D hard to call. The sample comprised central memory CD4+ T cells from blood. This TCR came from a human donor in good health. The CDR3 nucleotides are TGTGCCTGGAGTAACAGCAATCAGCCCCAGCATTTT. This gives the protein CAWSNSNQPQHF.